Included here is one T cell receptor (beta chain) sequence, with context. In the source study's methods: Amplification of reference gene primers was used by the study to estimate nucleated cell counts. Assay used: immunoSEQ multiplex PCR; TCRdb lists only in-frame clones, some missing. That table is the source of V, J and clone size, and D and trimming were worked out from the DNA. The repertoire holds some 270,000 clones, with approximately 89% as singletons. This sample is drawn from a study of blood T cell repertoires in COVID-19. Study in general: From T cells, B-cell-depleted T cells, or PBMCs came the material, which was cDNA or gDNA.

The CDR3 is made up of 15 amino acids. The V gene's germline CDR1 is SGHRS and CDR2 YFSETQ. The V gene end was trimmed by 2 bases and the J gene end by 1 base; junction bases not matched to a gene: 4. Source material: peripheral blood. The rearrangement joins TRBV5-1 to TRBJ1-1; 8 positions match TRBD1. This receptor was identified in a woman in her thirties or forties who had recovered from COVID-19. CDR3 region: CASSFGQGQNTEAFF. DNA of the CDR3: TGCGCCAGCAGCTTTGGACAGGGTCAGAACACTGAAGCTTTCTTT.